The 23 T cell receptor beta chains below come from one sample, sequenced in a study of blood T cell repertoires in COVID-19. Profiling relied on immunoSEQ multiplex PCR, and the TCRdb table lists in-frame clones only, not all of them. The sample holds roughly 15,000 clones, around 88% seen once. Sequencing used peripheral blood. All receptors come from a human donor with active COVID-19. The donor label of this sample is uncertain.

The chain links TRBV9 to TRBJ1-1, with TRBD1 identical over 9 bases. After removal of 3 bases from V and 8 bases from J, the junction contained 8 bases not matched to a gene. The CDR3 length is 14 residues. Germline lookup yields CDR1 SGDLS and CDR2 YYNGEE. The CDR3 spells CASSARDRVGEAFF. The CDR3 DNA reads TGTGCCAGCAGCGCCCGGGACAGGGTAGGAGAAGCTTTCTTT.

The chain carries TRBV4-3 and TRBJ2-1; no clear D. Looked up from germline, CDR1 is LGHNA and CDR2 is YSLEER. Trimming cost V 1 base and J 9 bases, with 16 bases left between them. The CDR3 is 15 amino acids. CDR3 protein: CASSQGSRRDGEQFF. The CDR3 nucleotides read TGCGCCAGCAGCCAAGGATCTAGACGTGATGGTGAGCAGTTCTTC.

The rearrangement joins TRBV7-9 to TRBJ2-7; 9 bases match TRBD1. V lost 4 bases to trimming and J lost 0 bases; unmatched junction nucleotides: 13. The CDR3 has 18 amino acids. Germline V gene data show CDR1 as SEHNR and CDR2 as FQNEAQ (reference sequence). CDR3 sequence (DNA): TGTGCCAGCAGCTCCTCGGACAGGGGAATTACCAGCTCCTACGAGCAGTACTTC. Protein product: CASSSSDRGITSSYEQYF.

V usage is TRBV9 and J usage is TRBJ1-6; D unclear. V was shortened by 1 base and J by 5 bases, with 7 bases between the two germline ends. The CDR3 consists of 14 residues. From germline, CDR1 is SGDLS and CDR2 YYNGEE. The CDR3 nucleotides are TGTGCCAGCAGCGTACTCCCTAATAATTCACCCCTCCACTTT. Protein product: CASSVLPNNSPLHF. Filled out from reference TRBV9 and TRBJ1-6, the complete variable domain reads DSGVTQTPKHLITATGQRVTLRCSPRSGDLSVYWYQQSLDQGLQFLIQYYNGEERAKGNILERFSAQQFPDLHSELNLSSLELGDSALYFCASSVLPNNSPLHFGNGTRLTVT.

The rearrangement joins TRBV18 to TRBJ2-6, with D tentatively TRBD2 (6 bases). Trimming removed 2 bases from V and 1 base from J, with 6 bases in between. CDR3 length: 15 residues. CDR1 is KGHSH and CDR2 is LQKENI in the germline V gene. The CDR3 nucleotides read TGTGCCAGCTCACCAGGGGGGTCTGGGGCCAACGTCCTGACTTTC. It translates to CASSPGGSGANVLTF.

CDR3 amino acids: CASNGGTEAFF. The DNA for the CDR3 is TGTGCCAGCAACGGGGGCACTGAAGCTTTCTTT. J is TRBJ1-1 and V is TRBV6-6, with D possibly matching TRBD1 (5 bases). With 7 bases removed from V and 4 bases from J, the gap between germline ends came to 7 bases. This CDR3 is built from 11 residues. Per the germline V gene, CDR1 is MNHNY and CDR2 is SVGAGI (reference sequence).

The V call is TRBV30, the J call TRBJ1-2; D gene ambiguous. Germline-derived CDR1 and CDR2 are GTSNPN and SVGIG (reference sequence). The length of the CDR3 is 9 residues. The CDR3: CGEFGGYTF. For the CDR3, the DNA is TGTGGGGAGTTCGGGGGCTACACCTTC.

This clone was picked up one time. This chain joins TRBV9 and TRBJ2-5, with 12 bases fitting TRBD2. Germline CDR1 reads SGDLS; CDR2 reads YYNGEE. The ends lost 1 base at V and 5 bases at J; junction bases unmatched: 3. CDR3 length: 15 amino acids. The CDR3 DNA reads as TGTGCCAGCAGCGTACCTAGCGGGGGGGTGGAGACCCAGTACTTC. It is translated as CASSVPSGGVETQYF.

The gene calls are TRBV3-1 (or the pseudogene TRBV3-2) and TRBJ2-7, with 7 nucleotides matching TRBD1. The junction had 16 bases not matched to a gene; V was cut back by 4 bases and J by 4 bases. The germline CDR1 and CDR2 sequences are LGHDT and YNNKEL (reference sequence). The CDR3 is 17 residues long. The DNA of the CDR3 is TGTGCCAGCAGCCGACTCTTCTTGACAGGGAAGCGTTACGAGCAGTACTTC. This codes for CASSRLFLTGKRYEQYF.

Here the CDR3 reads CASRPSRGGLNQPQHF. The CDR3 bases are TGTGCCAGCAGACCGTCGAGGGGGGGGCTCAATCAGCCCCAGCATTTT. The chain couples TRBV2 to TRBJ1-5; D may be TRBD1 (6 bases). Trimming removed 6 bases from V and 3 bases from J, with 18 bases in between. Germline CDR1 is SNHLY and CDR2 is FYNNEI. The CDR3 has 16 residues.

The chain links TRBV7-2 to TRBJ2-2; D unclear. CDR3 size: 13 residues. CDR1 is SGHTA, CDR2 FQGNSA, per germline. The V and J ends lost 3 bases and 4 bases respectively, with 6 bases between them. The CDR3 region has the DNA TGTGCCAGCAGCTTCGGTCCCACCGGGGAGCTGTTTTTT. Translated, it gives CASSFGPTGELFF.

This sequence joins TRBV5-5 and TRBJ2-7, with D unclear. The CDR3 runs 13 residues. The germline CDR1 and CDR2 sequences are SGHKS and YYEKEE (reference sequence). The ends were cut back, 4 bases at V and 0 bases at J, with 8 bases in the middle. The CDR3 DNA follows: TGTGCCAGCAGCCGTACAGTCTCCTACGAGCAGTACTTC. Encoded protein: CASSRTVSYEQYF.

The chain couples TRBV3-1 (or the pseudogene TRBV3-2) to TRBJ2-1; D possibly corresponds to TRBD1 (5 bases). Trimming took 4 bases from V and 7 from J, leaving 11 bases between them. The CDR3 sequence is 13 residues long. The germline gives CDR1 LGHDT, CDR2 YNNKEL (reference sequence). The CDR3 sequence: CASSPRQPNEQFF. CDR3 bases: TGTGCCAGCAGCCCCCGACAGCCTAATGAGCAGTTCTTC.

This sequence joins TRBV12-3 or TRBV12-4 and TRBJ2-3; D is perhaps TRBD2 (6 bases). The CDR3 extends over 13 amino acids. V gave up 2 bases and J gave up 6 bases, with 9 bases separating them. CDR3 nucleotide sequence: TGTGCCAGCAGTTTACTTGGGGGGGATACGCAGTATTTT. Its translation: CASSLLGGDTQYF.

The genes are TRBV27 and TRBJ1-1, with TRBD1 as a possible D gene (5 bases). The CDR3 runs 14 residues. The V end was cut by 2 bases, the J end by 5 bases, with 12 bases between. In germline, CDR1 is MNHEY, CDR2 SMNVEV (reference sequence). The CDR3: CASSLRGGRTEAFF. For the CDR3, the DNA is TGTGCCAGCAGTTTACGGGGGGGTCGAACTGAAGCTTTCTTT.

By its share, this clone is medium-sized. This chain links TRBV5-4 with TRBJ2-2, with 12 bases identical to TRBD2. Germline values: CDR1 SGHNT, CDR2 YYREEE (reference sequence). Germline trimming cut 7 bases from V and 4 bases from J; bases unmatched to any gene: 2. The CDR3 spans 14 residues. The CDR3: CASLAGGSTGELFF. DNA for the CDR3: TGTGCCAGCCTAGCGGGGGGGTCCACCGGGGAGCTGTTTTTT.

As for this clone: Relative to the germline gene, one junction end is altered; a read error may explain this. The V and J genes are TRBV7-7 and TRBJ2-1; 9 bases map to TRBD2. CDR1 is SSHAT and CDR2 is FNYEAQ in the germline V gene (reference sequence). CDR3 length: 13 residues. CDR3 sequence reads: CASSLEAGGEQFF. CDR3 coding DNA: TGTGCTAGCAGCTTAGAAGCGGGGGGCGAGCAGTTCTTC.

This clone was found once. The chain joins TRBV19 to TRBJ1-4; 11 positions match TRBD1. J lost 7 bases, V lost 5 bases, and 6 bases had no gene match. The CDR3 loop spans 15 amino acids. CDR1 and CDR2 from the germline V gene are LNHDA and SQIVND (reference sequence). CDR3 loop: CASSPGQGAFEKLFF. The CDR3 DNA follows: TGTGCCAGTAGTCCCGGACAGGGGGCTTTTGAAAAACTGTTTTTT.

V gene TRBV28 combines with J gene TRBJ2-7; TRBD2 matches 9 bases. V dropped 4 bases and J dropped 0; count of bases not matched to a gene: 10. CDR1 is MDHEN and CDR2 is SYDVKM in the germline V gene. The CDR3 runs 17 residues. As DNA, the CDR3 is TGTGCCAGCAGTTCCCGTCGTTATAGCGGGAGCTCCTACGAGCAGTACTTC. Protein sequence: CASSSRRYSGSSYEQYF. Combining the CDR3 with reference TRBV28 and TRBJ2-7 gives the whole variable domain DVKVTQSSRYLVKRTGEKVFLECVQDMDHENMFWYRQDPGLGLRLIYFSYDVKMKEKGDIPEGYSVSREKKERFSLILESASTNQTSMYLCASSSRRYSGSSYEQYFGPGTRLTVT.

The chain's CDR3 is CASSAEGGARYEQYF. CDR3 DNA sequence: TGTGCCAGCAGTGCTGAAGGGGGCGCGCGCTACGAGCAGTACTTC. The V gene is TRBV6-4, the J gene TRBJ2-7; TRBD1 aligns across 7 bases. The germline V gene has CDR1 MRHNA and CDR2 SNTAGT. CDR3 length: 15 amino acids. V was clipped by 4 bases and J by 3 bases; unmatched bases: 9.

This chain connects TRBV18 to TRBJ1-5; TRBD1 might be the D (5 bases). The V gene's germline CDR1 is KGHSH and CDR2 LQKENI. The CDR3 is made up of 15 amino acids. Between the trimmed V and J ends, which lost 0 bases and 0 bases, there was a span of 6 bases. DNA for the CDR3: TGTGCCAGCTCACCACCAGGGGATAGCAATCAGCCCCAGCATTTT. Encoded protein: CASSPPGDSNQPQHF.

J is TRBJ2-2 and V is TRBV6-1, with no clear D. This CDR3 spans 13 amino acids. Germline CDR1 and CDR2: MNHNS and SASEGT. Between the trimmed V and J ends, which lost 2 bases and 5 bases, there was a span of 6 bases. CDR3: CASSERTTGELFF. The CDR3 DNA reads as TGTGCCAGCAGTGAAAGAACTACCGGGGAGCTGTTTTTT.

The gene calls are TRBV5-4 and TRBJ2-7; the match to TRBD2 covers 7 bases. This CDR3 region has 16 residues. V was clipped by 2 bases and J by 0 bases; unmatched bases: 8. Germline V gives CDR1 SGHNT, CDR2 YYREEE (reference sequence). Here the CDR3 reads CASSLPSGASSYEQYF. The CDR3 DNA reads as TGTGCCAGCAGCTTACCGAGCGGGGCTAGCTCCTACGAGCAGTACTTC.